This TCR beta chain was obtained from a study of T cell changes during pregnancy in multiple sclerosis. The assay was immunoSEQ multiplex PCR, and TCRdb's table has in-frame clones only and misses some. The sample shows 70,000 to 85,000 clones, 92% of them seen only once. In regard to this clone: The sample holds other DNA sequences that translate to the same CDR3.

The length of the CDR3 is 13 residues. V dropped 1 base and J dropped 1 base, with 4 bases sitting between them. Germline lookup yields CDR1 SGHNT and CDR2 YYREEE (reference sequence). The specimen comprised peripheral blood, sampled before pregnancy. This sequence joins TRBV5-4 and TRBJ2-3; D gene uncertain. The source of this sequence is a female donor with multiple sclerosis, enrolled in a pregnancy study. CDR3 bases: TGTGCCAGCAGCTTGACGGGCACAGATACGCAGTATTTT. It specifies CASSLTGTDTQYF.